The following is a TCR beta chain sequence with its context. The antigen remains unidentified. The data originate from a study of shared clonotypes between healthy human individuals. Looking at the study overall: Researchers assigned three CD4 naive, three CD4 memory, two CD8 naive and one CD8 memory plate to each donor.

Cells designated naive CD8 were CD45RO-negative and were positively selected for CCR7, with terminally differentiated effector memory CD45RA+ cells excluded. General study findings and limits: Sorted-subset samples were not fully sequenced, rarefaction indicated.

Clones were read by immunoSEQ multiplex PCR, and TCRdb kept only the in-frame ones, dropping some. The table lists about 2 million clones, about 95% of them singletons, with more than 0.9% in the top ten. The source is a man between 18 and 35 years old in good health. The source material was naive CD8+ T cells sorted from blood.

The chain's CDR3 is CASSYTRGHEQYF. CDR3 nucleotides: TGTGCCAGCAGTTATACTAGGGGCCACGAGCAGTACTTC. The chain recombines TRBV6-5 with TRBJ2-7; perhaps D is TRBD1 or TRBD2 (5 bases each). The CDR3 contains 13 residues. Trimming pared 3 bases from V and 5 bases from J, leaving 11 bases between. Germline V CDR1 and CDR2: MNHEY, SVGAGI.